These 32 T cell receptor beta chains originate from one sample sequenced in a study of technical replicates of blood from several donors. This table comes from immunoSEQ multiplex PCR, and its TCRdb copy is limited to in-frame clones, with some not included. The sample lists 70,000 to 85,000 clones, roughly 92% seen once, with over 0.3% in the top ten. Sequenced input: T cells isolated from PBMCs. Receptor source: a human donor in good health.

The rearrangement uses TRBV5-1 and TRBJ2-7; D possibly corresponds to TRBD2 (6 bases). The CDR3 contains 15 residues. The V and J ends lost 0 bases and 3 bases respectively, with 13 bases between them. Germline CDR1 reads SGHRS; CDR2 reads YFSETQ. CDR3 protein: CASSLGPGVIYEQYF. CDR3 in DNA: TGCGCCAGCAGCTTGGGTCCGGGAGTCATCTACGAGCAGTACTTC.

The J gene is TRBJ2-7, the V gene TRBV9; 8 bases are shared with TRBD1. The germline V gene has CDR1 SGDLS and CDR2 YYNGEE. V lost 3 bases, J lost 3 bases, and 8 bases stayed unmatched. The CDR3 contains 15 residues. CDR3: CASSDGQGLFYEQYF. CDR3 coding DNA: TGTGCCAGCAGCGACGGACAGGGTCTCTTCTACGAGCAGTACTTC.

The genes are TRBV25-1 and TRBJ2-3; 7 nucleotides match TRBD1. CDR1 is MGHDK and CDR2 is SYGVNS in the germline V gene. The CDR3 runs 14 residues. Trimming removed 5 bases from V and 2 bases from J; junction bases left unmatched: 4. The CDR3 nucleotides are TGTGCCAGCAGTTTGGGACAGTACACAGATACGCAGTATTTT. Its translation is CASSLGQYTDTQYF.

This clone was recorded only once. The chain is built from TRBV7-3 and TRBJ1-1; D remains unclear. The CDR3 sequence is 13 residues long. Between the trimmed V and J ends, which lost 5 bases and 4 bases, there was a span of 11 bases. Germline assignment: CDR1 SGHTA and CDR2 FQGTGA. The CDR3: CASSGQSLTEAFF. The CDR3 DNA reads TGTGCCAGCAGCGGGCAGTCACTCACTGAAGCTTTCTTT. The complete variable domain, with remaining parts taken from reference TRBV7-3 and TRBJ1-1, reads GAGVSQTPSNKVTEKGKYVELRCDPISGHTALYWYRQSLGQGPEFLIYFQGTGAADDSGLPNDRFFAVRPEGSVSTLKIQRTERGDSAVYLCASSGQSLTEAFFGQGTRLTVV.

V and J are TRBV19 and TRBJ2-3; D is possibly TRBD1 (5 bases). The CDR3 extends over 12 amino acids. V dropped 5 bases and J dropped 5 bases, with 8 bases sitting between them. Germline V lookup: CDR1 LNHDA, CDR2 SQIVND (reference sequence). The CDR3 nucleotides are TGTGCCAGTAGTCTGGGGCTAGATACGCAGTATTTT. Encoded protein: CASSLGLDTQYF.

This chain's CDR3 is CASSLFSGSNYGYTF. The CDR3 bases are TGCGCCAGCAGCTTGTTTTCAGGATCGAACTATGGCTACACCTTC. V usage is TRBV5-1 and J usage is TRBJ1-2; no clear D. The CDR3 loop spans 15 amino acids. V was pared by 1 base and J by 2 bases, with 12 bases between. The germline CDR1 and CDR2 sequences are SGHRS and YFSETQ.

For the CDR3, the DNA is TGTGCCACCAGCAGAGACATCAATAGCAATCAGCCCCAGCATTTT. This encodes CATSRDINSNQPQHF. The chain links TRBV15 to TRBJ1-5; no reliable D call. CDR1 and CDR2 (germline): LNHNV, YYDKDF (reference sequence). The length of the CDR3 is 15 residues. V lost 0 bases to trimming and J lost 0 bases, with 6 bases between them.

Only one count was recorded for this clone. The V gene is TRBV10-3, the J gene TRBJ2-1; 8 bases match TRBD2. Germline CDR1 reads ENHRY; CDR2 reads SYGVKD. Unmatched junction bases numbered 13, after V lost 3 bases and J lost 6 bases. This CDR3 comprises 17 residues. DNA of the CDR3: TGTGCCATCAGTGATAGCCTAGCGGGTCGAAGGGCCAATGAGCAGTTCTTC. Its protein product is CAISDSLAGRRANEQFF.

This clone has only a few counts. V and J are TRBV18 and TRBJ1-1, with TRBD1 identical over 8 bases. Germline lookup yields CDR1 KGHSH and CDR2 LQKENI. With 2 bases clipped from V and 0 bases from J, the junction kept 2 bases outside the gene matches. There are 15 residues in the CDR3. The CDR3 is CASSPRTGMNTEAFF. The CDR3 DNA follows: TGTGCCAGCTCACCAAGGACAGGGATGAACACTGAAGCTTTCTTT.

The V call is TRBV29-1, the J call TRBJ2-7, with 7 bases matching TRBD2. CDR3 length: 13 residues. The germline V gene has CDR1 SQVTM and CDR2 ANQGSEA. V gave up 4 bases and J gave up 3 bases; unmatched junction bases: 6. CDR3 in amino acids: CSVGGGKGYEQYF. The CDR3 DNA sequence: TGCAGCGTTGGCGGGGGTAAGGGCTACGAGCAGTACTTC.

The V call is TRBV18, the J call TRBJ2-5; maybe TRBD2 (6 bases). Between the trimmed V and J ends, which lost 5 bases and 2 bases, there was a span of 15 bases. Germline V gene data show CDR1 as KGHSH and CDR2 as LQKENI. The CDR3 loop spans 15 amino acids. The CDR3 bases are TGTGCCAGCTCAGCGCCTCTTGGGGGGCAAGAGACCCAGTACTTC. Its protein is CASSAPLGGQETQYF.

This clone was seen once. This sequence joins TRBV7-9 and TRBJ2-7; D is perhaps TRBD2 (6 bases). V shed 4 bases and J shed 0 bases, with 19 bases lying between them. The V gene's germline CDR1 is SEHNR and CDR2 FQNEAQ (reference sequence). The CDR3 loop spans 17 amino acids. The CDR3, as DNA: TGTGCCAGCAGCTCCCCGGCCGGGAGCCGCAGCTCCTACGAGCAGTACTTC. This codes for CASSSPAGSRSSYEQYF.

The V and J genes are TRBV7-9 and TRBJ2-2, with 7 positions matching TRBD2. Germline V CDR1 and CDR2: SEHNR, FQNEAQ (reference sequence). The CDR3 consists of 17 residues. With 3 bases clipped from V and 0 bases from J, the junction kept 7 bases outside the gene matches. The CDR3 bases are TGTGCCAGCAGCTTTAGCGGGCCTACAACGAACACCGGGGAGCTGTTTTTT. It is translated as CASSFSGPTTNTGELFF.

The chain joins TRBV10-1 to TRBJ1-2; D is uncertain. The CDR3 totals 14 residues. Germline V gives CDR1 WNHNN, CDR2 SYGVQD (reference sequence). Trimming took 5 bases from V and 4 from J, leaving 14 bases between them. CDR3 coding DNA: TGCGCCAGCAGTTCCTCCGGGAACACCTATGGCTACACCTTC. It specifies CASSSSGNTYGYTF.

J is TRBJ1-1 and V is TRBV9; 10 nucleotides align to TRBD1. The length of the CDR3 is 15 residues. V trimming: 2 bases; J trimming: 4 bases; junction bases outside the gene matches: 5. From germline, CDR1 is SGDLS and CDR2 YYNGEE. The CDR3 DNA reads as TGTGCCAGCAGCGTCAAGACAGGGGGCTTCACTGAAGCTTTCTTT. Protein: CASSVKTGGFTEAFF.

The gene calls are TRBV20-1 and TRBJ2-7; perhaps TRBD2 as D (5 bases). The V end lost 6 bases, the J end lost 5 bases, and 11 bases lay between the germline ends. The CDR3 is 11 amino acids. CDR1 and CDR2 (germline): DFQATT, SNEGSKA (reference sequence). CDR3 residues: CSAPGLDEQYF. The CDR3 DNA reads as TGCAGTGCCCCGGGATTAGACGAGCAGTACTTC.

The V gene is TRBV5-8, the J gene TRBJ2-1; D not certain. V shed 1 base and J shed 1 base, with 3 bases lying between them. There are 13 residues in the CDR3. Germline V lookup: CDR1 SGHTS, CDR2 YDEGEE. CDR3 DNA sequence: TGTGCCAGCAGCTTGTATTCCTACAATGAGCAGTTCTTC. Its translation: CASSLYSYNEQFF.

The chain joins TRBV5-1 to TRBJ2-7; TRBD1 aligns across 7 bases. Looked up from germline, CDR1 is SGHRS and CDR2 is YFSETQ. The V and J ends lost 5 bases and 2 bases, in that order; junction bases with no gene match: 10. The CDR3 is 15 residues long. CDR3 coding DNA: TGCGCCAGCAGATCAGCCGGGACAGTCGCCTACGAGCAGTACTTC. Translated: CASRSAGTVAYEQYF.

This clone came up once. The rearrangement links TRBV5-4 to TRBJ2-7, with D perhaps matching TRBD2 (5 bases). V was clipped by 4 bases and J by 0 bases, with 14 bases between them. Per the germline V gene, CDR1 is SGHNT and CDR2 is YYREEE (reference sequence). The CDR3 is 15 amino acids. CDR3 in amino acids: CASSPGYLISYEQYF. The CDR3 DNA reads TGTGCCAGCAGCCCGGGATATCTAATCTCCTACGAGCAGTACTTC. Variable domain in full (rest from reference TRBV5-4 and TRBJ2-7): ETGVTQSPTHLIKTRGQQVTLRCSSQSGHNTVSWYQQALGQGPQFIFQYYREEENGRGNFPPRFSGLQFPNYSSELNVNALELDDSALYLCASSPGYLISYEQYFGPGTRLTVT.

This chain joins TRBV6-5 and TRBJ2-2; 10 nucleotides align to TRBD2. V lost 10 bases to trimming and J lost 10 bases; unmatched junction nucleotides: 3. Looked up from germline, CDR1 is MNHEY and CDR2 is SVGAGI. The CDR3 has 11 residues. CDR3 residues: CATLAGAELFF. For the CDR3, the DNA is TGTGCCACCCTAGCGGGAGCGGAGCTGTTTTTT.

The chain carries TRBV28 and TRBJ2-3; TRBD1 is a possible D gene (5 bases). CDR1 MDHEN and CDR2 SYDVKM come from the germline V gene. V lost 3 bases and J 3 bases, leaving 10 bases between the germline ends. The CDR3 is 14 amino acids. The CDR3 DNA sequence: TGTGCCAGCAGTTTCGGCAGGGAAACAGATACGCAGTATTTT. This sequence encodes CASSFGRETDTQYF.

This chain joins TRBV4-1 and TRBJ2-7; D is unclear. The germline gives CDR1 MGHRA, CDR2 YSYEKL. V lost 4 bases and J lost 7, with 14 bases in between. The CDR3 has 13 amino acids. As DNA, the CDR3 is TGCGCCAGCAGCCGATCTCCGGTAGAAGAGCAGTACTTC. This translates into CASSRSPVEEQYF.

The chain recombines TRBV7-9 with TRBJ2-7; D is unclear. Germline V gene sequence: CDR1 SEHNR, CDR2 FQNEAQ (reference sequence). The CDR3 has 13 amino acids. V was cut by 2 bases and J by 4 bases, with 9 bases left in between. The CDR3 region has the DNA TGTGCCAGCAGCTTAACTCTGAAATACGAGCAGTACTTC. It yields the protein CASSLTLKYEQYF.

The chain recombines TRBV19 with TRBJ2-7; 13 bases agree with TRBD2. Germline CDR1 reads LNHDA; CDR2 reads SQIVND (reference sequence). CDR3 length: 15 residues. V shed 3 bases and J 5 bases; nucleotides not matched to a gene: 4. DNA for the CDR3: TGTGCCAGTAGTATGGGACTAGCGGGGTACCACGAGCAGTACTTC. This encodes CASSMGLAGYHEQYF.

The CDR3 is CAWIPIGGYNEQFF. CDR3 sequence (DNA): TGTGCCTGGATTCCAATCGGAGGGTACAATGAGCAGTTCTTC. This chain uses TRBV30 with TRBJ2-1; D possibly corresponds to TRBD2 (6 bases). Trimming took 4 bases from V and 4 from J, leaving 14 bases between them. The CDR3 is made up of 14 amino acids. Germline V CDR1 and CDR2: GTSNPN, SVGIG (reference sequence).

This clone is a singleton in its sample. V usage is TRBV11-3 and J usage is TRBJ2-7; perhaps TRBD2 as D (6 bases). The germline V gene encodes CDR1 SGHNT and CDR2 YENEEA. V dropped 1 base and J dropped 2 bases, with 9 bases sitting between them. The CDR3 has 14 residues. CDR3 loop: CASSLAGVAYEQYF. CDR3 bases: TGTGCCAGCAGCTTAGCGGGAGTCGCCTACGAGCAGTACTTC.

The chain carries TRBV6-5 and TRBJ2-1; 7 bases are shared with TRBD1. The V gene end was trimmed by 6 bases and the J gene end by 6 bases; junction bases not matched to a gene: 5. The CDR3 is made up of 13 amino acids. CDR1 and CDR2 from the germline V gene are MNHEY and SVGAGI. CDR3 coding DNA: TGTGCCAGCAGCCCGACAGGGAGCAATGAGCAGTTCTTC. Translation gives CASSPTGSNEQFF.

This rearrangement joins TRBV29-1 to TRBJ2-7, with no clear D. CDR1 is SQVTM and CDR2 is ANQGSEA in the germline V gene. The CDR3 totals 12 residues. Trimming left V 5 bases short and J 0 bases short, with 8 bases between. This CDR3 reads CSVLAPSYEQYF. The CDR3 region has the DNA TGCAGCGTTCTGGCACCCTCCTACGAGCAGTACTTC.

V and J are TRBV28 and TRBJ1-2; unclear D gene. Per germline, CDR1 MDHEN and CDR2 SYDVKM. The CDR3 is 15 residues long. V was pared by 6 bases and J by 4 bases, with 18 bases between. In DNA, the CDR3 is TGTGCCAGCAGGGATGATTCACTAGCCCTCTATGGCTACACCTTC. Translating gives CASRDDSLALYGYTF.

The V gene is TRBV6-6, the J gene TRBJ2-7, with 8 bases that match TRBD2. With V trimmed by 5 bases and J by 2 bases, 8 bases remained unmatched. CDR1 and CDR2 (germline): MNHNY, SVGAGI (reference sequence). This CDR3 has 15 residues. The CDR3 loop reads CASSPLAGLPYEQYF. The CDR3 DNA reads TGTGCCAGCAGTCCCCTAGCGGGTCTTCCCTACGAGCAGTACTTC.

The chain links TRBV7-9 to TRBJ2-1; D is unresolved. Germline V CDR1 and CDR2: SEHNR, FQNEAQ (reference sequence). The CDR3 totals 14 residues. V was shortened by 1 base and J by 5 bases, with 9 bases between the two germline ends. The DNA of the CDR3 is TGTGCCAGCAGCTTAGAACGGGTCAACAATGAGCAGTTCTTC. It yields the protein CASSLERVNNEQFF. The full variable domain, its missing parts supplied by reference TRBV7-9 and TRBJ2-1, is DTGVSQNPRHKITKRGQNVTFRCDPISEHNRLYWYRQTLGQGPEFLTYFQNEAQLEKSRLLSDRFSAERPKGSFSTLEIQRTEQGDSAMYLCASSLERVNNEQFFGPGTRLTVL.

V is TRBV10-2 and J is TRBJ2-1, with 9 positions matching TRBD2. From germline, CDR1 is WSHSY and CDR2 SAAADI. This CDR3 contains 18 residues. V lost 2 bases to trimming and J lost 1 base; unmatched junction nucleotides: 9. The CDR3 reads CASSEELAGIGSYNEQFF. DNA for the CDR3: TGCGCCAGCAGTGAGGAGCTAGCGGGAATAGGTTCCTACAATGAGCAGTTCTTC.